The 20 T cell receptor beta chains in this list originate from one sample, sequenced in a study of T cells after yellow fever vaccination. Each CDR3 protein gets one entry after TCRdb re-called the 5' RACE reads with MiXCR. The sample includes approximately 550,000 distinct CDR3 sequences, approximately 21% of them seen just once. Source: PBMCs, taken 15 days after the yellow fever booster vaccination. These receptors came from a man aged 25-45 years who received the YFV17D yellow fever vaccine.

This chain uses TRBV20-1 with TRBJ2-5, with 9 bases fitting TRBD2. V was pared by 4 bases and J by 6 bases, with 9 bases of the junction left unmatched. The CDR3 contains 14 residues. The germline CDR1 and CDR2 sequences are DFQATT and SNEGSKA (reference sequence). The CDR3 DNA reads as TGCAGTGCTACGCGGGGGGGAGGGTGGCAGACCCAGTACTTC. Translated: CSATRGGGWQTQYF.

The table lists this clonotype with a few counts. V gene TRBV20-1 combines with J gene TRBJ2-1; D might be TRBD2 (6 bases). CDR1 and CDR2 from the germline V gene are DFQATT and SNEGSKA (reference sequence). The V end lost 4 bases, the J end lost 9 bases, and 10 bases lay between the germline ends. The CDR3 covers 11 residues. CDR3: CSAKWTIEQFF. The CDR3 nucleotides are TGCAGTGCTAAATGGACTATTGAGCAGTTCTTC.

The V call is TRBV5-1, the J call TRBJ1-1; TRBD1 is a possible D gene (5 bases). This CDR3 comprises 15 residues. V lost 0 bases and J lost 7, with 16 bases in between. CDR1 and CDR2 (germline): SGHRS, YFSETQ. CDR3 residues: CASSLVGGAPSEAFF. CDR3 DNA: TGCGCCAGCAGCTTGGTAGGTGGGGCGCCGAGTGAAGCTTTCTTT. Full variable domain (remainder filled in from reference TRBV5-1 and TRBJ1-1): KAGVTQTPRYLIKTRGQQVTLSCSPISGHRSVSWYQQTPGQGLQFLFEYFSETQRNKGNFPGRFSGRQFSNSRSEMNVSTLELGDSALYLCASSLVGGAPSEAFFGQGTRLTVV.

A few counts support this clonotype. This chain connects TRBV11-2 to TRBJ1-2, with TRBD1 matching over 8 bases. The CDR3 runs 13 residues. Germline CDR1 reads SGHAT; CDR2 reads FQNNGV. After removal of 5 bases from V and 8 bases from J, the junction contained 7 bases not matched to a gene. The CDR3 reads CASSPTPGGGYTF. In DNA, the CDR3 is TGTGCCAGCAGCCCAACCCCAGGGGGCGGCTACACCTTC.

The CDR3 loop is CASSYLEGRGRLASSGANVLTF. The CDR3 bases are TGTGCCAGCAGTTACCTGGAAGGAAGGGGCCGACTAGCGAGCTCTGGGGCCAACGTCCTGACTTTC. J is TRBJ2-6 and V is TRBV6-2 or TRBV6-3; 8 bases are shared with TRBD2. This CDR3 contains 22 residues. Germline CDR1 MNHEY, CDR2 SVGEGT. The ends lost 2 bases at V and 0 bases at J; junction bases unmatched: 18.

There are a few counts of this clonotype. This chain joins TRBV6-5 and TRBJ2-3; maybe TRBD2 (5 bases). Between the trimmed V and J ends, which lost 0 bases and 4 bases, there was a span of 11 bases. There are 15 residues in the CDR3. Germline CDR1 MNHEY, CDR2 SVGAGI. DNA for the CDR3: TGTGCCAGCAGTTACTCGTTGGGAGTTGCAGATACGCAGTATTTT. Translation: CASSYSLGVADTQYF.

In this sample, this clonotype turned up a few times. This chain links TRBV9 with TRBJ1-1; the D gene is possibly TRBD1 (5 bases). V lost 7 bases to trimming and J lost 1 base, with 17 bases between them. The CDR3 is 15 residues long. Germline V CDR1 and CDR2: SGDLS, YYNGEE. As DNA, the CDR3 is TGTGCCAGCGGTGGGGGAACGGTGGGGAACACTGAAGCTTTCTTT. This encodes CASGGGTVGNTEAFF.

This clonotype was picked up a small number of times. The chain couples TRBV4-3 to TRBJ2-7, with D possibly matching TRBD2 (6 bases). V lost 2 bases to trimming and J lost 5 bases, with 13 bases between them. From germline, CDR1 is LGHNA and CDR2 YSLEER. The CDR3 covers 14 residues. The CDR3 coding sequence is TGCGCCAGCAGCCAACTAGCGACTAAAGACGAGCAGTACTTC. It codes for CASSQLATKDEQYF.

J is TRBJ1-1 and V is TRBV7-2; D remains ambiguous. Germline V gives CDR1 SGHTA, CDR2 FQGNSA. The CDR3 runs 15 residues. V was clipped by 5 bases and J by 1 base, with 14 bases between them. CDR3 region: CASSPDSGRNTEAFF. DNA for the CDR3: TGTGCCAGCAGCCCCGACTCCGGCAGGAACACTGAAGCTTTCTTT.

The chain carries TRBV7-3 and TRBJ2-1, with D possibly TRBD2 on 6 matching bases. The CDR3 consists of 16 residues. CDR1 is SGHTA, CDR2 FQGTGA, per germline. Trimming left V 4 bases short and J 7 bases short, with 20 bases between. The CDR3: CASSSWAGTLNNEQFF. CDR3 nucleotides: TGTGCCAGCAGCTCCTGGGCCGGGACTCTCAATAATGAGCAGTTCTTC. The complete variable domain, with remaining parts taken from reference TRBV7-3 and TRBJ2-1, reads GAGVSQTPSNKVTEKGKYVELRCDPISGHTALYWYRQSLGQGPEFLIYFQGTGAADDSGLPNDRFFAVRPEGSVSTLKIQRTERGDSAVYLCASSSWAGTLNNEQFFGPGTRLTVL.

The chain is built from TRBV6-5 and TRBJ1-1, with 7 bases identical to TRBD1. Germline V gene lookup returns CDR1 MNHEY and CDR2 SVGAGI. Trimming removed 6 bases from V and 11 bases from J; junction bases left unmatched: 9. The CDR3 extends over 12 amino acids. CDR3 in amino acids: CASSQTGRSAFF. CDR3 DNA sequence: TGTGCCAGCAGCCAGACAGGGAGAAGCGCTTTCTTT.

The J gene is TRBJ2-7, the V gene TRBV4-2, with 8 nucleotides matching TRBD1. V gave up 1 base and J gave up 5 bases; unmatched junction bases: 13. The germline gives CDR1 LGHNA, CDR2 YNFKEQ. The CDR3 has 17 residues. CDR3 residues: CASSQGGLRDRFDEQYF. CDR3 bases: TGTGCCAGCAGCCAAGGGGGACTTAGGGACAGGTTTGACGAGCAGTACTTC.

This clonotype has only one observation. The CDR3 reads CASSWLGLATYNEQFF. The CDR3 region has the DNA TGTGCCAGCAGTTGGCTTGGTCTAGCGACCTACAATGAGCAGTTCTTC. The chain recombines TRBV12-3 or TRBV12-4 with TRBJ2-1; perhaps TRBD2 as D (6 bases). With 4 bases removed from V and 2 bases from J, the gap between germline ends came to 15 bases. This CDR3 is built from 16 residues.

This clonotype came up a few times. The genes are TRBV21-1 and TRBJ2-1; TRBD2, the table's D call, lacks a check against the DNA. TRBV21-1 is a pseudogene. The CDR3 is 17 residues long. The CDR3 nucleotides are TGTGCCAGCAGGAAACGTTCTAAGGGCCCCCGGAGTGGTGAGCAGTTCTTC. It is translated as CASRKRSKGPRSGEQFF.

There are a few counts of this clonotype. This chain joins TRBV5-1 and TRBJ1-1; 9 bases fit TRBD1. V lost 2 bases, J lost 2 bases, and 10 bases stayed unmatched. The CDR3 loop spans 17 amino acids. Germline assignment: CDR1 SGHRS and CDR2 YFSETQ. For the CDR3, the DNA is TGCGCCAGCAGCTTTCCAACAGGGGGCACCGACAACACTGAAGCTTTCTTT. This codes for CASSFPTGGTDNTEAFF.

Only a few counts were recorded for this clonotype. The chain recombines TRBV12-5 with TRBJ2-3, with D perhaps TRBD1 (6 bases). V was clipped by 3 bases and J by 5 bases, with 21 bases between them. Germline V gives CDR1 LGHNT, CDR2 FRNRAP. The CDR3 runs 17 residues. CDR3 residues: CASGFSPRRDIGDTQYF. The DNA of the CDR3 is TGTGCTAGTGGTTTTTCCCCTCGCAGGGACATTGGAGATACGCAGTATTTT. The full variable domain, with the rest looked up from reference TRBV12-5 and TRBJ2-3, is DARVTQTPRHKVTEMGQEVTMRCQPILGHNTVFWYRQTMMQGLELLAYFRNRAPLDDSGMPKDRFSAEMPDATLATLKIQPSEPRDSAVYFCASGFSPRRDIGDTQYFGPGTRLTVL.

This clonotype appeared a single time. This rearrangement joins TRBV24-1 to TRBJ2-7; 11 positions match TRBD2. V lost 9 bases, J lost 6 bases, and 9 bases stayed unmatched. Germline V gene data show CDR1 as KGHDR and CDR2 as SFDVKD. This CDR3 has 14 amino acids. This CDR3 reads CATGTSGRGGEQYF. DNA for the CDR3: TGTGCCACCGGAACTAGCGGGAGAGGGGGCGAGCAGTACTTC.

This clonotype was counted at least ten times. CDR3 amino acids: CASSLLTGELFF. In DNA, the CDR3 is TGTGCCAGCAGTCTCCTCACCGGGGAGCTGTTTTTT. This sequence joins TRBV7-2 and TRBJ2-2; D is unclear. Trimming stripped 6 bases from V and 4 bases from J, with 6 bases between. Germline loops: CDR1 SGHTA, CDR2 FQGNSA. This CDR3 has 12 residues. Full variable domain (remainder filled in from reference TRBV7-2 and TRBJ2-2): GAGVSQSPSNKVTEKGKDVELRCDPISGHTALYWYRQSLGQGLEFLIYFQGNSAPDKSGLPSDRFSAERTGGSVSTLTIQRTQQEDSAVYLCASSLLTGELFFGEGSRLTVL.

This clonotype showed up just a few times. The rearrangement links TRBV5-5 to TRBJ2-1; 13 nucleotides match TRBD2. Germline V gene data show CDR1 as SGHKS and CDR2 as YYEKEE (reference sequence). CDR3 length: 17 amino acids. J gave up 8 bases and V 2 bases, and 10 bases lay outside the gene matches. The chain's CDR3 is CASSLIQGTSGIYEQFF. Here the CDR3 DNA reads TGTGCCAGCAGCTTAATACAGGGGACTAGCGGGATCTATGAGCAGTTCTTC.

Here the CDR3 DNA reads TGTGCCAGCAATCCTGGCTCTGGGGCCAACGTCCTGACTTTC. As protein: CASNPGSGANVLTF. The rearrangement links TRBV7-2 to TRBJ2-6; D is unclear. The V gene's germline CDR1 is SGHTA and CDR2 FQGNSA. The CDR3 consists of 14 residues. The V gene lost 7 bases and the J gene lost 0 bases, with 7 bases spanning the gap.